This record looks at one T cell receptor beta chain sequence and its context. Each donor was healthy, and each was a bone marrow donor. Researchers ran the PCR with 60 Vbeta and 13 Jbeta primers. TCRdb's copy holds only in-frame clones and misses some; the assay was immunoSEQ multiplex PCR. The sample contains roughly 170,000 clones, roughly 80% of which appear only once. This sample is drawn from a study of cytomegalovirus exposure and HLA in healthy donors. Study context: Genotyping showed around 81% of a few hundred donors falling in the Caucasian-associated ancestry cluster.

Trimming removed 5 bases from V and 6 bases from J; junction bases left unmatched: 7. In germline, CDR1 is SGHNT, CDR2 YENEEA. The CDR3 totals 13 residues. The chain couples TRBV11-3 to TRBJ2-7, with 7 bases identical to TRBD2. The origin of this receptor is a woman aged 18-29 years in good health and CMV-seronegative. The sequencing input was PBMCs. The DNA of the CDR3 is TGTGCCAGCAGCCGCACCCCTAGCGGCGAGCAGTACTTC. This sequence encodes CASSRTPSGEQYF.